The text below deals with one T cell receptor beta chain. It lacks a known antigen. No base-level quality is on record; no much larger clone is a single base apart. Library preparation employed the immunoSEQ multiplex PCR assay. The multiplex PCR relied on a mix of 60 forward primers for TCR Vbeta segments and 13 reverse primers for TCR Jbeta segments. The CDR3 region of rearranged TCR beta genes was amplified from genomic DNA by a multiplex PCR assay. The Illumina HiSeq System was used to sequence the amplified TCR beta libraries as 87-base-pair reads. In the original analysis: Across the roughly 670 repertoires, a later analysis counted around 80 million unique TCR beta chains, approximately 10 million of which were shared by at least two donors. To remove PCR and sequencing errors, raw reads were error-corrected and collapsed into unique sequences using a nearest-neighbor algorithm that merged closely related sequences. V, D and J gene segments were assigned by aligning CDR3 sequences to IMGT reference sequences. For a sequence to be retained, a match of at least six nucleotides to both a V gene segment and a J gene segment was required. Rearrangements were classified as productive when the CDR3 lacked stop codons and remained in frame with V and J, and all other rearrangements were classified as non-productive. CDR3 was defined according to IMGT convention as the region running from the second conserved V-encoded cysteine to the conserved J-encoded phenylalanine. Sequences without an unambiguous match to a single V gene segment were excluded from the earlier analysis of about 640 of the donors. In an earlier analysis of approximately 590 of the donors, a V segment was called functional when productive rearrangements were above 56.7%, and segregating when the standard deviation between donors exceeded 5%. To diagnose cytomegalovirus status from the catalog of TCR beta chain sequences, a statistical classification framework was built. In a later analysis, V and J genes were assigned by comparing TCR nucleotide sequences against IMGT/GENE-DB human TR gene sequences. Using the TCRdist pipeline, a later analysis assigned CDR3 sequences along with most-parsimonious VDJ recombination scenarios. In a later analysis, every TCR beta chain was defined by the combination of its CDR3 amino acid sequence and its V-gene family, and reads without a unique V-gene family were dropped. A later analysis removed 550 to 700 highly shared, low-generation-probability nucleotide sequences to deal with suspected cross-contamination and a sequencing artifact. In a later analysis, a clonal expansion index was calculated for each public chain from normalized within-repertoire ranks of inferred template counts. In a later analysis, generation probabilities were computed with a VDJ recombination model fitted to out-of-frame rearrangements, and the resulting probabilities were checked against IGoR. In a later analysis, hypergeometric tests were used to score TCR-TCR, TCR-HLA and TCR-CMV co-occurrence, with a repertoire-size bias correction applied to TCR pairs. In a later analysis, false discovery rates were estimated by permuting HLA or CMV assignments 20 times. In a later analysis, co-occurring TCRs were grouped using DBSCAN, with TCRdist sequence similarity added in when clustering inside HLA-allele-positive subsets. For co-occurrence clustering, repertoires with fewer than 30,000 or more than 120,000 public chains were excluded, along with five repertoires with anomalous nucleotide sharing. Drawn from immuneACCESS, this table holds only the in-frame rearrangements with V and J called that TCRdb kept. Clones are partly lost; checked studies trace under half to an unresolved V gene and leave the rest unexplained. V, J and clone size are those of that table, while D and trimming were read from the DNA. Within this sample are fewer than 120,000 clones, with less than 85% of them counted one time only. In total, the top ten clones hold roughly 13% of the sample.

CDR1 and CDR2, looked up from the germline V gene, are SQVTM and ANQGSEA. At the junction V is shortened by 4 bases and J by 3 bases, with 16 bases in between. Spanning cysteine to phenylalanine, the CDR3 consists of 14 amino acids. Just CDR3 DNA is preserved here, 42 bases in frame from base 1. The cohort comprised around 700 healthy bone marrow donors. At the time of sampling, every cohort member was nominally healthy, though immune exposures that went unrecorded were likely present. The donor tested CMV seropositive, placing the donor among the roughly 300 seropositive members of the cohort. A peripheral blood sample was collected from each donor, and TCR beta sequencing was performed on peripheral blood mononuclear cells. The Qiagen DNeasy Blood Extraction Kit was used to extract genomic DNA from the blood cell samples. The sample comes from a study of cytomegalovirus exposure and HLA in healthy donors (dated by TCRdb to 2016 to 2017). About the full investigation: An earlier analysis of roughly 630 of the donors reported approximately 290 Gb of sequence data and roughly 100 million unique TCR beta sequences from 150 million to 200 million T cells. An early release that covered some 630 HLA-typed donors contained around 300 gigabases of sequencing data and 85 million to 100 million unique TCR sequences. The genetic ancestry cluster associated with self-reported Caucasian donors included roughly 84% of the 398 genotyped donors. The aim of the study was to test whether cataloging public T cell receptors could identify signatures of past pathogen exposure. The study profiled the T cell repertoires of 500 to 800 subjects by immunosequencing and related them to cytomegalovirus serostatus. Along with the approximately 700-subject first cohort, a separate validation cohort of over a hundred different subjects was used. To predict cytomegalovirus infection status, the study brought together high-throughput TCR immunosequencing, statistical association of individual TCRs with disease status, and machine learning. In a later analysis, previously published TCR beta repertoires from hundreds of donors were re-analyzed and high-resolution HLA genotyping was added so that TCR occurrence patterns could be studied. Rather than using new phenotypic data, the later analysis identified candidate immune exposures from TCR beta sequences and from how often those sequences occurred across donors. An earlier analysis of a few hundred of the donors applied high-throughput TCR beta sequencing to assess whether each TCR beta V gene segment acted as functional or pseudogenic. Donor age, sex, ethnicity and CMV serostatus were compiled alongside the repertoire data. In a later genetic analysis, genome-wide SNP genotypes for about 55% of the roughly 700 donors were used, and that subset was treated as a discovery cohort. All discovery cohort repertoires had been generated on a single sequencing platform. Both class I and class II loci were covered by HLA typing, at four-digit resolution. The number of typed donors differed by locus: about 629-630 for A, B, C, DRB1 and DQB1; 500 to 550 for DQA1; 606 for DPA1; and some 450 for DPB1. About five DR-DQ haplotypes were treated as single units for association and clustering because of strong linkage in the cohort. Among 398 genotyped donors of the cohort, an average of approximately 230,000 unique TCR beta nucleotide sequences were sequenced per donor, around a sixth of them non-productive.

What the research found in general, with its limitations: Linkage disequilibrium might explain the correlated functional status among segregating V segments, but an unknown experimental factor could not be ruled out. The sequencing pipeline was judged likely to have produced a cluster of highly shared sequence variants as a technical artifact. A further reported finding was that TCR beta sequences accurately predicted the HLA-A and HLA-B alleles for most subjects in the first cohort. An association between a missense DCLRE1C variant and V-gene and J-gene trimming of TCR beta chains was found in a later genetic analysis and replicated in an independent cohort. Because counts were too low, 15 or so rarely observed V segments, including chromosome 9 orphons, were excluded from the earlier analysis of 587 of the donors. Only TCR beta chains were sequenced in this cohort, and the absence of alpha or paired-chain data limited detectable features. A later analysis found that TCR association rates varied across HLA loci, with DRB1 alleles showing the most associated TCRs and HLA-C alleles the fewest. Because HLA typing was missing for some donors at each locus, association tests included only the typed subset. For the cohort, immune exposure information was limited to CMV serostatus. According to a later analysis, parvovirus B19, influenza, CMV and Epstein-Barr virus appeared linked to several top co-occurrence clusters. When HLA alleles, especially DR and DQ, strongly co-occurred, attributing TCR associations to individual alleles was difficult. In an earlier analysis of 587 of the donors, most TCR beta V segments appeared in productive rearrangements about 90% or about 30% of the time, broadly matching IMGT annotations. The study gave a list of roughly 150 TCR beta chains associated with cytomegalovirus. In a later analysis, most CMV-associated TCR beta chains were found to appear HLA-restricted, with HLA associations seemingly driven largely by CMV exposure. Some IMGT-functional V segments, including TRBV6-2 and TRBV6-3, could not be distinguished by the 87-base-pair reads and were therefore excluded. A later analysis found that HLA-associated TCR beta chains were more clonally expanded and had lower generation probabilities than equally common non-associated chains. Sequencing depth was assumed to be roughly uniform across donors in the presence/absence analyses, though that assumption may not hold. A later genetic analysis reported fewer N-insertions in productive TCRs among donors in an Asian-associated ancestry cluster than the roughly 670-donor mean. In vitro tests confirmed that a few of the cytomegalovirus-associated TCR beta chains recognize cytomegalovirus antigens. The authors suggested that the approach could potentially be extended to other disease states and immunological phenotypes. At a false discovery rate of 0.05, a later analysis linked under 20,000 TCR beta sequences to specific HLA alleles. The classifier was reported to diagnose cytomegalovirus status with high specificity and sensitivity in both the original and validation cohorts. Most TCR sequences were observed very rarely across donors, whereas some public TCRs were present in many individuals.

Input material: PBMCs. This clonotype was obtained from a young man in good health and CMV-seropositive. The chain is encoded by TRBV29-1 joined to TRBJ2-7, with TRBD2 tentatively as D gene (6 bases match). The CDR3 amino acid sequence is: CSVGRDSPIYEQYF. The DNA sequence reads TGCAGCGTTGGCCGGGACTCCCCAATCTACGAGCAGTACTTC.